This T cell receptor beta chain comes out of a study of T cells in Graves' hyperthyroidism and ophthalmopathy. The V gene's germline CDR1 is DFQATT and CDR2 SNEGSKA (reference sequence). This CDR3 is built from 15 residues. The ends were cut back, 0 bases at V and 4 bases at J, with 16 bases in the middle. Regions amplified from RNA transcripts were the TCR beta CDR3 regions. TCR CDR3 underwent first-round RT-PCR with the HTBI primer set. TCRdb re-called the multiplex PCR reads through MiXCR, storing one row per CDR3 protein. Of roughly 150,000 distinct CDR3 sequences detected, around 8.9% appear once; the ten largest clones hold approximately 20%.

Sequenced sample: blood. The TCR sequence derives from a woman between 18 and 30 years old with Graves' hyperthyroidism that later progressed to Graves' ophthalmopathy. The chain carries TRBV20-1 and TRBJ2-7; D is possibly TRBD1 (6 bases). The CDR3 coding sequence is TGCAGTGCTAGAGATCTTGTGACAGGACAGTACGAGCAGTACTTC. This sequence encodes CSARDLVTGQYEQYF.